A selection of T cell receptor beta chains follows, all from one sample in a study of cytomegalovirus exposure and HLA in healthy donors. The data were produced by immunoSEQ multiplex PCR, yet TCRdb's version contains in-frame clones alone and is incomplete. The repertoire holds some 210,000 clones, with approximately 87% as singletons. The specimen sequenced was PBMCs. Receptors were obtained from a woman younger than 30 in good health and CMV-seronegative. The CDR3 runs from the conserved cysteine through the conserved F or W. D genes are given only for firm matches. The size field is filled for only some rows; it gives once, few, many or a size class.

J gene | D gene | clone size | V gene | CDR3 protein
TRBJ1-3 | TRBD1 | NA | TRBV4-1 | CASSQEDRGYSGNTIYF
TRBJ1-1 | NA | NA | TRBV7-9 | CASSSMTVWGTEAFF
TRBJ2-6 | NA | NA | TRBV18 | CASSPLRSSGANVLTF
TRBJ1-5 | TRBD1 | NA | TRBV19 | CASQRGQDNQPQHF
TRBJ1-5 | TRBD1 | NA | TRBV2 | CASRADRILWGPQHF
TRBJ1-4 | NA | NA | TRBV5-3 | CARPLREKLFF
TRBJ1-4 | NA | few | TRBV5-5 | CASSLGPDNEKLFF
TRBJ1-5 | TRBD1 | NA | TRBV25-1 | CASSELGTDNQPQHF
TRBJ2-1 | TRBD2 | NA | TRBV25-1 | CASSEEGRTSGRNEQFF
TRBJ1-1 | NA | many | TRBV28 | CASRPGQMNTEAFF
TRBJ2-2 | NA | NA | TRBV6-1 | CASSALQGGGELFF
TRBJ1-1 | NA | NA | TRBV5-1 | CASSLEGLVNTEAFF
TRBJ2-7 | TRBD1 | NA | TRBV18 | CASSQGQGANYEQYF
TRBJ2-7 | TRBD2 | NA | TRBV5-1 | CASSLERGGRYEQYF
TRBJ2-1 | TRBD2 | NA | TRBV2 | CASSEKASGPYNEQFF
TRBJ1-1 | NA | few | TRBV15 | CATSRDIVAPEAFF
TRBJ1-5 | NA | NA | TRBV18 | CASSPKGDTTQHF
TRBJ1-3 | NA | once | TRBV28 | CASSSSDSSGNTIYF
TRBJ2-7 | NA | NA | TRBV6-1 | CASSEEAGGSYEQYF
TRBJ1-2 | NA | NA | TRBV30 | CAWSVRGGPYGYTF
TRBJ2-1 | NA | NA | TRBV7-6 | CASSLAPTSPYNEQFF
TRBJ2-3 | NA | NA | TRBV11-1 | CASSSLPFRWGESTDTQYF
TRBJ2-7 | NA | NA | TRBV30 | CAWSSGLLSYEQYF
TRBJ1-4 | NA | NA | TRBV9 | CASSAAPYEKLFF
TRBJ1-1 | TRBD1 | NA | TRBV4-1 | CASSPLIGTGVGTEAFF
TRBJ2-7 | TRBD1 | NA | TRBV6-5 | CASSDGTGGGYEQYF
TRBJ1-5 | NA | NA | TRBV6-1 | CASSEEEGRFQPQHF
TRBJ1-1 | NA | NA | TRBV6-5 | CASSGNTEAFF
TRBJ1-1 | NA | NA | TRBV6-1 | CASSQIITAFF
TRBJ2-3 | TRBD2 | NA | TRBV29-1 | CSVAGGFGADTQYF